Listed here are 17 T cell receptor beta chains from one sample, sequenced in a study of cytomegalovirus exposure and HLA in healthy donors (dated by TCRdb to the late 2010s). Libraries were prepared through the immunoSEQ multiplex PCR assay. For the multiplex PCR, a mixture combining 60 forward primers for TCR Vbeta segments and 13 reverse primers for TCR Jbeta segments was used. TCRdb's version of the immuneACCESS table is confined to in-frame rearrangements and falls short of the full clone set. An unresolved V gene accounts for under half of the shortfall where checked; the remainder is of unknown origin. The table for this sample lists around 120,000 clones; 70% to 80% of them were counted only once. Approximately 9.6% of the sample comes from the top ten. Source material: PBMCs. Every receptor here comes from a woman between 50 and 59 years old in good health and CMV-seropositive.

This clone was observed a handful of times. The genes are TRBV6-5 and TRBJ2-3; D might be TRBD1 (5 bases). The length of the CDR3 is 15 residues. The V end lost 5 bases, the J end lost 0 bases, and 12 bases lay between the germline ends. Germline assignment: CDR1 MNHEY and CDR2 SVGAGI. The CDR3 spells CASSPVRASTDTQYF. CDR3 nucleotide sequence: TGTGCCAGCAGTCCTGTCAGGGCCAGCACAGATACGCAGTATTTT.

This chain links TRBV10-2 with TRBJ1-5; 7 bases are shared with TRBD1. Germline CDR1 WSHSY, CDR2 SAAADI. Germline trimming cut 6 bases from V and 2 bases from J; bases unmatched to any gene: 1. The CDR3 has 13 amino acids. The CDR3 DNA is TGCGCCAGCAGAGACAGGGGCAATCAGCCCCAGCATTTT. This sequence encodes CASRDRGNQPQHF.

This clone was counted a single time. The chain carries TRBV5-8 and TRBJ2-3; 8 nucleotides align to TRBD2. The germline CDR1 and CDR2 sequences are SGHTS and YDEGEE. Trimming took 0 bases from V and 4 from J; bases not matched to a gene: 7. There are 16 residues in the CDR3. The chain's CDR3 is CASSLVASGRADTQYF. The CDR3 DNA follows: TGTGCCAGCAGCTTGGTTGCTAGCGGGCGGGCAGATACGCAGTATTTT.

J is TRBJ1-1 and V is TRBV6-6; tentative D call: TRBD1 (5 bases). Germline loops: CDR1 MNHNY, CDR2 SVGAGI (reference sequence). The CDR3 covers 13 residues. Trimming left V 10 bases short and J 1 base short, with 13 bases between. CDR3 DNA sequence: TGTGCCACCGAACTTGGACAGAACACTGAAGCTTTCTTT. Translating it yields CATELGQNTEAFF.

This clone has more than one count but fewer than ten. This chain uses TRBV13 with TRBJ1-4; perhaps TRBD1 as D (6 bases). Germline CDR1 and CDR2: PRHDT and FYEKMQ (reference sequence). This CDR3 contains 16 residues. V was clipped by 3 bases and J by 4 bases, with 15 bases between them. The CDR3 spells CASSLGATGRNEKLFF. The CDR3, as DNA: TGTGCCAGCAGCTTGGGTGCGACAGGCCGTAATGAAAAACTGTTTTTT.

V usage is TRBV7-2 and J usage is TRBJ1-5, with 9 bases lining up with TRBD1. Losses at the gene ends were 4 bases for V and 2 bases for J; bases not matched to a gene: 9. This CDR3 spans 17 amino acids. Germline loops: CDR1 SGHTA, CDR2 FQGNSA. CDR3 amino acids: CASSYSRDRVGNQPQHF. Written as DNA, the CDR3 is TGTGCCAGCAGCTATAGCCGGGACAGGGTTGGCAATCAGCCCCAGCATTTT. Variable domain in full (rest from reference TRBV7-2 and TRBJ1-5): GAGVSQSPSNKVTEKGKDVELRCDPISGHTALYWYRQSLGQGLEFLIYFQGNSAPDKSGLPSDRFSAERTGGSVSTLTIQRTQQEDSAVYLCASSYSRDRVGNQPQHFGDGTRLSIL.

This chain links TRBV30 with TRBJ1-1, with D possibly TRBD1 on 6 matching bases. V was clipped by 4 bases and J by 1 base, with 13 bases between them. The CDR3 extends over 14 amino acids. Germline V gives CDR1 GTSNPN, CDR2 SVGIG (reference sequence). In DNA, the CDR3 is TGTGCCTGGACCTCCGGGACACCGAACACTGAAGCTTTCTTT. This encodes CAWTSGTPNTEAFF.

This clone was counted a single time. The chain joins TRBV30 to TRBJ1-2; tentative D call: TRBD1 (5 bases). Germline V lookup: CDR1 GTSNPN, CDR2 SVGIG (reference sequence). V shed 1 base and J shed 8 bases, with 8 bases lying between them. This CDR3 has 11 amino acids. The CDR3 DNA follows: TGTGCCTGGAGTGAAGGGGCAGGCTACACCTTC. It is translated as CAWSEGAGYTF.

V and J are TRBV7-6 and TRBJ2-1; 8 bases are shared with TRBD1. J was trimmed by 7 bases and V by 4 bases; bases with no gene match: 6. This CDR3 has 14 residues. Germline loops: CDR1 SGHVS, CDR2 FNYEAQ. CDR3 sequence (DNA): TGTGCCAGCAGCTCCGGACAGGGTGGTAATGAGCAGTTCTTC. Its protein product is CASSSGQGGNEQFF.

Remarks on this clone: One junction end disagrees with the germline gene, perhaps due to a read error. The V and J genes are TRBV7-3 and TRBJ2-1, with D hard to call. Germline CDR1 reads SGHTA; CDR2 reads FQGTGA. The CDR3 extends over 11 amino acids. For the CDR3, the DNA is TGTGCCAGCAGCTCCAACAATGAGCAGTTCTTC. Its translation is CASSSNNEQFF.

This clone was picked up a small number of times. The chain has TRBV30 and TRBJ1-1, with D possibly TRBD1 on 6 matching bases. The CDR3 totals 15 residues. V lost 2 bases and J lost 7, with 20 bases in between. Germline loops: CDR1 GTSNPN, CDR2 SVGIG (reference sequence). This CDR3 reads CAWSYQAGATIEAFF. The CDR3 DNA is TGTGCCTGGAGTTATCAGGCAGGGGCAACAATTGAAGCTTTCTTT.

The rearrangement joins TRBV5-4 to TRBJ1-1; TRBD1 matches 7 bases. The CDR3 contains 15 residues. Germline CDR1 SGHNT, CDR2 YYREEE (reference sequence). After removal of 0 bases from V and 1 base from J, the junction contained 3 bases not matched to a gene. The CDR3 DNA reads TGTGCCAGCAGCTTGGAACGGACAGGGAACACTGAAGCTTTCTTT. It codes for CASSLERTGNTEAFF.

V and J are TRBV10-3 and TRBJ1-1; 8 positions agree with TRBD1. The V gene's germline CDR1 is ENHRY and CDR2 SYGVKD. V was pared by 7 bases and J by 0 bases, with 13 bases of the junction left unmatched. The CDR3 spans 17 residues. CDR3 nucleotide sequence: TGTGCCATCAAACCCGGGACAGGTCAAGTTATGAACACTGAAGCTTTCTTT. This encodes CAIKPGTGQVMNTEAFF.

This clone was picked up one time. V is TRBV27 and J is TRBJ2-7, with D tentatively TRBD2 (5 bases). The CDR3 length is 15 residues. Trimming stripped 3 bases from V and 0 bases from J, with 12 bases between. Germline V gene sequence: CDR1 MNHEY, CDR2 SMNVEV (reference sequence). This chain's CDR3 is CASSFRADLSYEQYF. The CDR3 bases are TGTGCCAGCAGTTTCAGAGCGGACCTCTCCTACGAGCAGTACTTC.

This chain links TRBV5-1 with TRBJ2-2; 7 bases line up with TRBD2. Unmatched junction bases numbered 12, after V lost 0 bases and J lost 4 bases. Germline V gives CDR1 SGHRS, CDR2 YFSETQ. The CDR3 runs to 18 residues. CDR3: CASSLAARHSGGTGELFF. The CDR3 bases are TGCGCCAGCAGCTTGGCGGCCCGACACTCGGGGGGCACCGGGGAGCTGTTTTTT.

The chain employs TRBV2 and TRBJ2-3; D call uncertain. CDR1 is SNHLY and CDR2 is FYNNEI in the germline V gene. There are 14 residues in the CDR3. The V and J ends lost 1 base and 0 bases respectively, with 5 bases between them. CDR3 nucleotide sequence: TGTGCCAGCAGTGAAGAGCGAAGCACAGATACGCAGTATTTT. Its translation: CASSEERSTDTQYF.

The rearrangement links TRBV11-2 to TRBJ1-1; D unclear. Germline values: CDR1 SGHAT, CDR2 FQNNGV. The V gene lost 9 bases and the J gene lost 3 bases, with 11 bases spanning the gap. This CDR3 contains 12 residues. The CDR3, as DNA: TGTGCCAGTAGGGAGTGGGACACTGAAGCTTTCTTT. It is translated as CASREWDTEAFF.